What follows is one TCR beta chain and its context. An end of the junction differs from the germline gene, which may be a read error. The sample is drawn from a study of radiation and T cells in renal cell carcinoma. The sample's time point: blood 4 weeks post-SBRT, at nephrectomy. Treatment noted: 15 Gy SBRT to primary tumor, nephrectomy 4 weeks later. This CDR3 is 13 amino acids long. The V gene's germline CDR1 is SGDLS and CDR2 YYNGEE. Generated by immunoSEQ multiplex PCR, the TCRdb table keeps only in-frame clones and is missing some. There are around 140,000 clones in the sample; around nine tenths occur only once, and about a sixth lies in the top ten.

This rearrangement joins TRBV9 to TRBJ2-7, with D perhaps being TRBD1 or TRBD2 (6 bases each). The sequence derives from a woman aged 45-65 years with renal cell carcinoma. The source was blood, collected from a patient whose treatment included radiotherapy and nephrectomy. The CDR3 DNA sequence: TGTGCCAGCAGCGTAGGGGTATCGGGGGCCGACCTCTTC. Its translation: CASSVGVSGADLF.